This T cell receptor beta chain was sequenced during a study of T cell responses to AZD1222 COVID-19 vaccine. The germline V gene encodes CDR1 SGHTA and CDR2 FQGNSA. V was cut by 1 base and J by 2 bases, with 9 bases left in between. CDR3 length: 15 amino acids. Repertoires were generated with immunoSEQ multiplex PCR, while TCRdb's copy carries only in-frame clones and drops some. The sample yields under 200,000 clones, 94% seen once. This chain uses TRBV7-2 with TRBJ1-5; D not resolved. Material: peripheral blood, obtained on day 0 of AZD1222 vaccination. The sequence was obtained from an adult in good health. The chain's CDR3 is CASSLGGGGNQPQHF. The CDR3 DNA follows: TGTGCCAGCAGCTTAGGGGGAGGAGGCAATCAGCCCCAGCATTTT.